The 27 T cell receptor beta chains presented below share a single source sample, sequenced in a study of post-analysis software for immune sequencing data. The study's findings and limits: Controls showed lower frequencies than patients for a handful of TRBV segments, and TRBV5-6, TRBV5-1 and TRBV20-1 were among these.

Their antigen targets remain unknown. Unique molecular identifiers were built into the TCR beta cDNA libraries. One entry per CDR3 protein, called by TCRdb with MiXCR from the PCR reads. Among more than 500,000 distinct CDR3 sequences listed, 30% to 40% were seen once. The sequencing input was blood. The receptors stem from a girl between 2 and 17 years old with multiple sclerosis.

The rearrangement joins TRBV5-1 to TRBJ2-1, with TRBD2 identical over 10 bases. CDR3 length: 16 amino acids. V lost 4 bases, J lost 3 bases, and 7 bases stayed unmatched. Germline CDR1 SGHRS, CDR2 YFSETQ. Written as DNA, the CDR3 is TGCGCCAGCAGCCCCACTAGCGGGGTATACTACAATGAGCAGTTCTTC. This codes for CASSPTSGVYYNEQFF.

This chain uses TRBV7-3 with TRBJ2-3; 9 nucleotides line up with TRBD2. This CDR3 comprises 17 residues. The germline CDR1 and CDR2 sequences are SGHTA and FQGTGA. Unmatched junction bases numbered 9, after V lost 1 base and J lost 4 bases. CDR3 loop: CASSLSRRGGVADTQYF. CDR3 nucleotides: TGTGCCAGCAGCTTAAGTCGGCGGGGGGGCGTCGCAGATACGCAGTATTTT.

The chain combines TRBV9 with TRBJ2-5; 7 bases align to TRBD2. The J call may be incorrect, as the DNA end agrees better with TRBJ2-7. Germline CDR1 and CDR2: SGDLS and YYNGEE. The CDR3 contains 14 residues. The CDR3 spells CASSVRLAHYEQYF. The CDR3 bases are TGTGCCAGCAGCGTCCGACTAGCCCACTACGAGCAGTACTTC.

This clonotype was observed a few times. The chain joins TRBV10-3 to TRBJ1-2; 10 bases fit TRBD1. With 7 bases clipped from V and 4 bases from J, the junction kept 9 bases outside the gene matches. Germline V lookup: CDR1 ENHRY, CDR2 SYGVKD. This CDR3 spans 15 amino acids. The CDR3 DNA sequence: TGTGCCATCACTATGGGACAGGGGAGCCTCTATGGCTACACCTTC. Residues: CAITMGQGSLYGYTF.

The chain recombines TRBV5-1 with TRBJ2-7; 7 bases match TRBD1. This CDR3 comprises 15 residues. Losses at the gene ends were 3 bases for V and 2 bases for J; bases not matched to a gene: 8. Per the germline V gene, CDR1 is SGHRS and CDR2 is YFSETQ. The CDR3 bases are TGCGCCAGCAGCTCCGGTTCGGGACAGCCCTACGAGCAGTACTTC. This translates into CASSSGSGQPYEQYF.

J is TRBJ2-2 and V is TRBV9; the D is unclear. Germline V gene sequence: CDR1 SGDLS, CDR2 YYNGEE. V lost 4 bases and J lost 1, with 5 bases in between. The CDR3 length is 13 residues. CDR3 protein: CASSYGNTGELFF. DNA for the CDR3: TGTGCCAGCAGCTATGGGAACACCGGGGAGCTGTTTTTT.

This clonotype was counted only a few times. The DNA of the CDR3 is TGTGCCAGCACCTTGATCGGGCTCTCTAACTATGGCTACACCTTC. Encoded protein: CASTLIGLSNYGYTF. The chain has TRBV7-2 and TRBJ1-2; D not resolved. CDR1 and CDR2 (germline): SGHTA, FQGNSA. The CDR3 has 15 residues. V lost 7 bases and J 0 bases, leaving 15 bases between the germline ends.

Regarding this clonotype: Being one base from a much bigger clone, this may be a read error. CDR3 bases: TGCGCCAGCATCGATACTATCTCCTACAATGAGCAGTTCTTC. Translation gives CASIDTISYNEQFF. V is TRBV5-1 and J is TRBJ2-1; D ambiguous. Germline loops: CDR1 SGHRS, CDR2 YFSETQ. Trimming removed 6 bases from V and 0 bases from J, with 10 bases in between. This CDR3 contains 14 residues.

The chain recombines TRBV12-3 or TRBV12-4 with TRBJ2-7; 8 bases are a match to TRBD1. V gave up 5 bases and J gave up 3 bases; unmatched junction bases: 6. The CDR3 covers 14 residues. CDR3 nucleotides: TGTGCCAGCAGTCCATGGACAGGGAACTACGAGCAGTACTTC. Protein sequence: CASSPWTGNYEQYF.

This clonotype was seen many times. V usage is TRBV27 and J usage is TRBJ2-3; D gene ambiguous. This CDR3 comprises 13 residues. CDR1 and CDR2 from the germline V gene are MNHEY and SMNVEV (reference sequence). V dropped 2 bases and J dropped 4 bases, with 7 bases sitting between them. In DNA form, the CDR3 reads TGTGCCAGCAGTTTAGTCTTCTCAGATACGCAGTATTTT. Translating it yields CASSLVFSDTQYF.

This clonotype has a handful of counts. This sequence joins TRBV5-1 and TRBJ2-7; the D call may be TRBD1 or TRBD2 (5 bases each). CDR1 is SGHRS, CDR2 YFSETQ, per germline. CDR3 length: 14 residues. V lost 0 bases, J lost 3 bases, and 10 bases lay in between. Here the CDR3 reads CASSLERGFYEQYF. In nucleotides, the CDR3 is TGCGCCAGCAGCTTGGAGAGGGGCTTCTACGAGCAGTACTTC.

A few counts support this clonotype. This chain joins TRBV12-3 or TRBV12-4 and TRBJ1-5, with TRBD1 as a possible D gene (5 bases). V was pared by 1 base and J by 7 bases, with 17 bases between. The CDR3 contains 16 residues. The CDR3 bases are TGTGCCAGCAGTTTAGACTCCTGGGCAGGGAGGCAGCCCCAGCATTTT. This codes for CASSLDSWAGRQPQHF.

This chain uses TRBV27 with TRBJ1-6; no clear D gene. From germline, CDR1 is MNHEY and CDR2 SMNVEV (reference sequence). The CDR3 is 12 amino acids. The germline V and J ends were trimmed by 3 bases and 9 bases, with 6 bases remaining between them. For the CDR3, the DNA is TGTGCCAGCAGTTTCACTGGTTCACCCCTCCACTTT. Encoded protein: CASSFTGSPLHF.

This clonotype was observed a handful of times. The CDR3 sequence: CASSQRGFLLGTDTQYF. CDR3 DNA sequence: TGTGCCAGCTCTCAGCGGGGGTTCCTCCTTGGCACAGATACGCAGTATTTT. The rearrangement links TRBV6-4 to TRBJ2-3, with 8 positions matching TRBD2. J lost 1 base, V lost 8 bases, and 14 bases had no gene match. Germline lookup yields CDR1 MRHNA and CDR2 SNTAGT. The CDR3 is 17 residues long.

The chain uses TRBV29-1 and TRBJ2-4; D is possibly TRBD1 or TRBD2 (5 bases each). The CDR3 has 12 residues. Germline-derived CDR1 and CDR2 are SQVTM and ANQGSEA. Trimming left V 6 bases short and J 7 bases short, with 13 bases between. The CDR3 nucleotides are TGCAGCGTCGTTACGGGGCGCAACATTCAGTACTTC. This gives the protein CSVVTGRNIQYF.

Only a few counts were recorded for this clonotype. This chain uses TRBV5-6 with TRBJ1-2; 7 bases map to TRBD1. The CDR3 is made up of 14 amino acids. Germline CDR1 SGHDT, CDR2 YYEEEE. V dropped 4 bases and J dropped 5; count of bases not matched to a gene: 8. CDR3: CASSLGTALYGYTF. CDR3 DNA sequence: TGTGCCAGCAGCCTAGGGACAGCGCTTTATGGCTACACCTTC.

This clonotype was observed a few times. The V gene is TRBV19, the J gene TRBJ1-4, with D maybe TRBD1 (5 bases). The ends were cut back, 10 bases at V and 6 bases at J, with 15 bases in the middle. CDR1 is LNHDA and CDR2 is SQIVND in the germline V gene (reference sequence). The CDR3 runs to 13 residues. CDR3 sequence (DNA): TGTGCCATCCAGGGAAGAAAGGATGAAAAACTGTTTTTT. Amino acid sequence: CAIQGRKDEKLFF.

This clonotype was found a few times. V gene TRBV2 combines with J gene TRBJ2-2; no clear D gene. The CDR3 covers 13 residues. From germline, CDR1 is SNHLY and CDR2 FYNNEI. Trimming took off 4 bases at V and 6 bases at J, with 9 bases between the two ends. The CDR3 sequence: CASSGGSPGELFF. Written as DNA, the CDR3 is TGTGCCAGCAGTGGGGGATCCCCCGGGGAGCTGTTTTTT.

The chain employs TRBV6-5 and TRBJ1-2; TRBD1 matches at 8 bases. The CDR3 extends over 14 amino acids. Germline V gene data show CDR1 as MNHEY and CDR2 as SVGAGI. V shed 4 bases and J 3 bases; nucleotides not matched to a gene: 4. CDR3 in DNA: TGTGCCAGCAGTTTGGGACAGGAAGACTATGGCTACACCTTC. It codes for CASSLGQEDYGYTF.

This chain connects TRBV12-3 or TRBV12-4 to TRBJ2-2; a weak D match, TRBD1 (6 bases). This CDR3 is 15 amino acids long. Trimming pared 2 bases from V and 2 bases from J, leaving 9 bases between. The CDR3 DNA is TGTGCCAGCAGTTTACCAGGGGTCAACACCGGGGAGCTGTTTTTT. Its protein product is CASSLPGVNTGELFF.

The J gene is TRBJ2-3, the V gene TRBV7-3, with a possible D match to TRBD1 (6 bases). Germline V CDR1 and CDR2: SGHTA, FQGTGA. Trimming pared 3 bases from V and 11 bases from J, leaving 12 bases between. The CDR3 consists of 12 residues. CDR3 nucleotide sequence: TGTGCCAGCAGCTTTCGGGGACAAGAGCAGTATTTT. Residues: CASSFRGQEQYF.

The table lists this clonotype with many counts. The chain couples TRBV20-1 to TRBJ2-7, with TRBD1 matching over 8 bases. Looked up from germline, CDR1 is DFQATT and CDR2 is SNEGSKA (reference sequence). CDR3 size: 14 residues. After removal of 1 base from V and 2 bases from J, the junction contained 4 bases not matched to a gene. Here the CDR3 DNA reads TGCAGTGCTAGAGCGGGACAGGTGGCCTACGAGCAGTACTTC. It encodes CSARAGQVAYEQYF.

This chain links TRBV27 with TRBJ2-1, with D unclear. CDR3 length equals 15 residues. The germline V gene has CDR1 MNHEY and CDR2 SMNVEV (reference sequence). V lost 2 bases to trimming and J lost 3 bases, with 11 bases between them. CDR3 in DNA: TGTGCCAGCAGTTTAGGGCCTGACCTCTACAATGAGCAGTTCTTC. Amino acid sequence: CASSLGPDLYNEQFF.

CDR3 residues: CASKEIADYNEQFF. CDR3 nucleotide sequence: TGTGCCAGCAAGGAAATAGCGGACTACAATGAGCAGTTCTTC. This chain connects TRBV6-5 to TRBJ2-1, with TRBD2 as a possible D gene (6 bases). CDR3 length equals 14 residues. Germline assignment: CDR1 MNHEY and CDR2 SVGAGI. Trimming took off 7 bases at V and 3 bases at J, with 13 bases between the two ends.

This chain links TRBV7-2 with TRBJ2-1; 9 nucleotides line up with TRBD2. This CDR3 is built from 14 residues. The germline CDR1 and CDR2 sequences are SGHTA and FQGNSA. The V gene end was trimmed by 1 base and the J gene end by 8 bases; junction bases not matched to a gene: 3. The CDR3 sequence is CASSLGGGAYEQFF. The CDR3, as DNA: TGTGCCAGCAGCTTAGGCGGGGGGGCCTATGAGCAGTTCTTC.

This clonotype was counted once. The chain uses TRBV9 and TRBJ2-3, with TRBD1 identical over 11 bases. The CDR3 is 16 amino acids. In germline, CDR1 is SGDLS, CDR2 YYNGEE. J gave up 4 bases and V 0 bases, and 4 bases lay outside the gene matches. The CDR3 spells CASSVVDRGPPDTQYF. The CDR3 DNA reads TGTGCCAGCAGCGTAGTGGACAGGGGGCCTCCAGATACGCAGTATTTT.

The J gene is TRBJ1-2, the V gene TRBV18; D call uncertain. CDR1 KGHSH and CDR2 LQKENI come from the germline V gene. This CDR3 has 13 amino acids. The V and J ends lost 2 bases and 3 bases respectively, with 7 bases between them. The CDR3 region is CASSPGFHYGYTF. Here the CDR3 DNA reads TGTGCCAGCTCACCAGGGTTTCACTATGGCTACACCTTC.